The 27 T cell receptor beta chains below were found in one sample sequenced in a study of blood T cell repertoires in COVID-19 (dated by TCRdb to about 2020). Receptors were amplified or captured by the immunoSEQ multiplex PCR assay. This immuneACCESS table, as held by TCRdb, lists in-frame sequences with V and J called but not all clones. Of the missing ones, under half trace to an unresolved V gene in checked studies; the others have no known cause. The sample has fewer than 65,000 clones on record, about 83% of them singletons. The biggest ten clones account for approximately 24% of the sample. Sequenced input: peripheral blood. These receptors were taken from a human donor in a cohort sampled during active COVID-19.

This clone was seen more than once but under ten times. The chain couples TRBV28 to TRBJ1-6, with 8 bases matching TRBD1. This CDR3 region has 14 residues. Germline CDR1 reads MDHEN; CDR2 reads SYDVKM. V lost 6 bases and J lost 8; bases outside the gene matches: 6. The CDR3 spells CASSLTGAYSPLHF. CDR3 nucleotides: TGTGCCAGCAGCTTGACAGGGGCTTATTCACCCCTCCACTTT.

The genes are TRBV5-1 and TRBJ2-5; D may be TRBD2 (6 bases). Germline loops: CDR1 SGHRS, CDR2 YFSETQ. Trimming stripped 2 bases from V and 0 bases from J, with 14 bases between. CDR3 size: 16 residues. The CDR3 sequence is CASSLSSGSYQETQYF. The DNA for the CDR3 is TGCGCCAGCAGCTTAAGTAGCGGATCGTACCAAGAGACCCAGTACTTC.

This chain joins TRBV5-8 and TRBJ1-5, with D perhaps TRBD1 (5 bases). Germline CDR1 is SGHTS and CDR2 is YDEGEE. CDR3 length equals 13 residues. The V and J ends lost 3 bases and 5 bases respectively, with 9 bases between them. The CDR3 DNA sequence: TGTGCCAGCAGCTGGGGGGTCGATCAGCCCCAGCATTTT. It codes for CASSWGVDQPQHF.

The rearrangement uses TRBV4-1 and TRBJ2-1; 11 nucleotides match TRBD1. The ends lost 2 bases at V and 9 bases at J; junction bases unmatched: 3. The CDR3 runs to 14 residues. The germline gives CDR1 MGHRA, CDR2 YSYEKL. The CDR3 DNA is TGCGCCAGCAGCCAATGGACAGGGGGCACTGAGCAGTTCTTC. It yields the protein CASSQWTGGTEQFF.

This rearrangement joins TRBV7-9 to TRBJ1-2; the D gene is possibly TRBD1 (6 bases). Germline values: CDR1 SEHNR, CDR2 FQNEAQ (reference sequence). Trimming shortened V by 5 bases and J by 7 bases, and 14 bases separated the two germline ends. This CDR3 has 13 residues. The CDR3 DNA reads as TGTGCCAGCAGCCCCTTGGGGGCGGGTGGCTACACCTTC. This translates into CASSPLGAGGYTF.

The rearrangement links TRBV10-3 to TRBJ2-1, with D possibly being TRBD2 (6 bases). The V and J ends lost 6 bases and 16 bases respectively, with 19 bases between them. Germline values: CDR1 ENHRY, CDR2 SYGVKD. There are 12 residues in the CDR3. The DNA for the CDR3 is TGTGCCATCAGCCCGGAGGGCAGCGAGGGATTCTTC. This codes for CAISPEGSEGFF.

J is TRBJ2-3 and V is TRBV7-2, with 8 bases matching TRBD2. The germline CDR1 and CDR2 sequences are SGHTA and FQGNSA. The CDR3 covers 15 residues. J lost 0 bases, V lost 8 bases, and 7 bases had no gene match. CDR3 in DNA: TGTGCCAGCGCCAAAGCGGGGGTAAGCACAGATACGCAGTATTTT. Translating it yields CASAKAGVSTDTQYF.

The gene calls are TRBV9 and TRBJ2-5; TRBD2 agrees at 7 bases. In germline, CDR1 is SGDLS, CDR2 YYNGEE. This CDR3 comprises 15 residues. J gave up 0 bases and V 1 base, and 3 bases lay outside the gene matches. CDR3 coding DNA: TGTGCCAGCAGCGTATCGGGGGGACACCAAGAGACCCAGTACTTC. Translating gives CASSVSGGHQETQYF.

The chain combines TRBV4-1 with TRBJ1-1; TRBD1 is a possible D gene (5 bases). CDR1 and CDR2 from the germline V gene are MGHRA and YSYEKL. This CDR3 is 14 amino acids long. The ends were cut back, 1 base at V and 5 bases at J, with 11 bases in the middle. The chain's CDR3 is CASSQAGRRTEAFF. In nucleotides, the CDR3 is TGCGCCAGCAGCCAAGCAGGGAGGCGAACTGAAGCTTTCTTT.

This rearrangement joins TRBV30 to TRBJ1-1; D remains unclear. The CDR3 is made up of 13 amino acids. Germline assignment: CDR1 GTSNPN and CDR2 SVGIG (reference sequence). Trimming took off 4 bases at V and 1 base at J, with 10 bases between the two ends. The CDR3 DNA reads as TGTGCCTGGAAGCCACCGGGGAACACTGAAGCTTTCTTT. Translated, it gives CAWKPPGNTEAFF.

The V and J genes are TRBV4-2 and TRBJ2-4; 8 bases are a match to TRBD2. The germline V gene has CDR1 LGHNA and CDR2 YNFKEQ. The CDR3 is 14 residues long. V lost 5 bases, J lost 6 bases, and 6 bases stayed unmatched. The CDR3 DNA reads TGTGCCAGCAGCGAAGCGGGGGAGGGAAACATTCAGTACTTC. This codes for CASSEAGEGNIQYF.

The CDR3 sequence: CASSLVQPYGYTF. CDR3 bases: TGTGCCAGCAGCTTAGTACAGCCATATGGCTACACCTTC. The V call is TRBV7-2, the J call TRBJ1-2; no clear D. This CDR3 contains 13 residues. CDR1 is SGHTA, CDR2 FQGNSA, per germline. Trimming took off 1 base at V and 5 bases at J, with 8 bases between the two ends.

The chain links TRBV23-1 to TRBJ2-3; tentatively, D is TRBD1 (5 bases). TRBV23-1 is marked as an open reading frame, function uncertain. The CDR3 totals 15 residues. The germline V and J ends were trimmed by 2 bases and 2 bases, with 11 bases remaining between them. DNA for the CDR3: TGCGCCAGCAGTCAACAGGGCCCCTTCACAGATACGCAGTATTTT. It encodes CASSQQGPFTDTQYF.

The chain couples TRBV7-6 to TRBJ2-5; 9 positions agree with TRBD2. Germline V gene sequence: CDR1 SGHVS, CDR2 FNYEAQ. The ends lost 5 bases at V and 5 bases at J; junction bases unmatched: 6. The CDR3 totals 14 residues. CDR3 region: CASSPGLAGETQYF. The DNA of the CDR3 is TGTGCCAGCAGCCCGGGTCTAGCGGGGGAGACCCAGTACTTC.

The chain joins TRBV12-3 or TRBV12-4 to TRBJ2-7, with a weak D call TRBD1 (5 bases). The CDR3 has 13 amino acids. Trimming took 0 bases from V and 4 from J, leaving 7 bases between them. The CDR3 loop is CASSLAGDYEQYF. CDR3 nucleotides: TGTGCCAGCAGTTTAGCAGGGGATTACGAGCAGTACTTC.

This chain joins TRBV18 and TRBJ2-2; D may be TRBD1 (6 bases). Germline CDR1 KGHSH, CDR2 LQKENI. Trimming cost V 2 bases and J 7 bases, with 14 bases left between them. The CDR3 runs to 15 residues. For the CDR3, the DNA is TGTGCCAGCTCACCAGTCGGAACAGGGATCGGGGAGCTGTTTTTT. Translation: CASSPVGTGIGELFF.

The chain recombines TRBV19 with TRBJ2-2, with a weak D call TRBD1 (5 bases). The germline V and J ends were trimmed by 7 bases and 3 bases, with 18 bases remaining between them. The germline V gene has CDR1 LNHDA and CDR2 SQIVND (reference sequence). The CDR3 runs 16 residues. The CDR3 reads CASKDSPDTYTGELFF. CDR3 in DNA: TGTGCCAGTAAGGATTCCCCGGACACCTACACCGGGGAGCTGTTTTTT.

The chain employs TRBV28 and TRBJ1-2, with D possibly matching TRBD1 (6 bases). Germline values: CDR1 MDHEN, CDR2 SYDVKM. V was pared by 6 bases and J by 7 bases, with 18 bases between. The CDR3 covers 14 residues. CDR3 sequence (DNA): TGTGCCAGCAGCTCCCCGACAGGAAGGGCTGGCTACACCTTC. Amino acid sequence: CASSSPTGRAGYTF.

The chain couples TRBV7-3 to TRBJ1-3; the D gene is possibly TRBD1 (5 bases). V was shortened by 5 bases and J by 4 bases, with 15 bases between the two germline ends. From germline, CDR1 is SGHTA and CDR2 FQGTGA. CDR3 length: 15 residues. Written as DNA, the CDR3 is TGTGCCAGCAGCGCGGGACCTATCCCGGGAAACACCATATATTTT. It specifies CASSAGPIPGNTIYF.

The gene calls are TRBV3-1 (or the pseudogene TRBV3-2) and TRBJ2-7, with TRBD1 matching 7 bases. Germline V gives CDR1 LGHDT, CDR2 YNNKEL (reference sequence). The trim removed 1 base at V and 5 bases at J, leaving 8 bases unmatched. The CDR3 contains 15 residues. CDR3 bases: TGTGCCAGCAGCCAAGTCACAGGGGTGAGGAACGAGCAGTACTTC. Amino acid sequence: CASSQVTGVRNEQYF.

V usage is TRBV9 and J usage is TRBJ1-2; D perhaps matches TRBD1 (5 bases). CDR1 and CDR2 (germline): SGDLS, YYNGEE. The germline V and J ends were trimmed by 0 bases and 3 bases, with 15 bases remaining between them. The CDR3 extends over 16 amino acids. The DNA for the CDR3 is TGTGCCAGCAGCGTAGGGGCTTTGGGGGGGGACTATGGCTACACCTTC. Encoded protein: CASSVGALGGDYGYTF.

The rearrangement links TRBV7-2 to TRBJ1-4; 12 bases agree with TRBD1. Germline-derived CDR1 and CDR2 are SGHTA and FQGNSA. After removal of 1 base from V and 6 bases from J, the junction contained 3 bases not matched to a gene. The CDR3 consists of 16 residues. The CDR3 coding sequence is TGTGCCAGCAGCTTAGGTGGGACAGGGGGCTATGAAAAACTGTTTTTT. This translates into CASSLGGTGGYEKLFF.

CDR3 amino acids: CASSLGVNTDTQYF. The CDR3 region has the DNA TGTGCCAGCAGCTTAGGAGTAAACACAGATACGCAGTATTTT. V usage is TRBV7-8 and J usage is TRBJ2-3; no definite D call. Germline V gene sequence: CDR1 SGHVS, CDR2 FQNEAQ. V lost 1 base, J lost 2 bases, and 7 bases lay in between. The length of the CDR3 is 14 residues.

The chain combines TRBV3-1 (or the pseudogene TRBV3-2) with TRBJ2-7; TRBD2 aligns across 11 bases. CDR3 size: 16 residues. The V gene end was trimmed by 5 bases and the J gene end by 1 base; junction bases not matched to a gene: 7. Germline-derived CDR1 and CDR2 are LGHDT and YNNKEL (reference sequence). The CDR3 loop is CASSGPGTSGSYEQYF. CDR3 DNA sequence: TGTGCCAGCAGCGGGCCCGGGACTAGCGGATCCTACGAGCAGTACTTC.

This clone was recorded once. The rearrangement links TRBV6-4 to TRBJ2-3; D uncertain. V shed 2 bases and J shed 2 bases, with 5 bases lying between them. The CDR3 runs 13 residues. CDR1 is MRHNA and CDR2 is SNTAGT in the germline V gene. CDR3 sequence reads: CASSDQVTDTQYF. The CDR3 bases are TGTGCCAGCAGTGACCAGGTCACAGATACGCAGTATTTT.

The chain has TRBV10-3 and TRBJ2-2; TRBD1 is a possible D gene (5 bases). There are 16 residues in the CDR3. The germline V and J ends were trimmed by 0 bases and 1 base, with 9 bases remaining between them. Looked up from germline, CDR1 is ENHRY and CDR2 is SYGVKD. Here the CDR3 DNA reads TGTGCCATCAGTGAGTCGTGGGGCGAGAACACCGGGGAGCTGTTTTTT. Translated: CAISESWGENTGELFF.

V is TRBV24-1 and J is TRBJ1-1; 10 bases fit TRBD1. J lost 3 bases, V lost 9 bases, and 9 bases had no gene match. The CDR3 contains 15 residues. Germline CDR1 reads KGHDR; CDR2 reads SFDVKD. In DNA, the CDR3 is TGTGCCACCCTTGTGACAGGGGGCCTTGACACTGAAGCTTTCTTT. It specifies CATLVTGGLDTEAFF.